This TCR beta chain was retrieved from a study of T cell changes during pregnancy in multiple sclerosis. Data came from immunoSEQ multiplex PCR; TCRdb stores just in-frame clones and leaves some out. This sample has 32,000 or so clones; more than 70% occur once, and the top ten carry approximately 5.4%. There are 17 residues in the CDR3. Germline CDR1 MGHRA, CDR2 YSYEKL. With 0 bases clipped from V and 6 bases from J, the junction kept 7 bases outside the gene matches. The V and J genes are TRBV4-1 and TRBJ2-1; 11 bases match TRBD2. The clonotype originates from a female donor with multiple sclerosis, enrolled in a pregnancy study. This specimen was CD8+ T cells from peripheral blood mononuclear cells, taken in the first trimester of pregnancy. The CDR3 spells CASSQDRPSGRRNEQFF. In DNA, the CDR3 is TGCGCCAGCAGCCAAGATCGCCCTAGCGGGAGGCGCAATGAGCAGTTCTTC.